These 32 T cell receptor beta chains were all obtained from the same sample, sequenced in a study of T cell responses to AZD1222 COVID-19 vaccine. Here immunoSEQ multiplex PCR was the method, and the copy in TCRdb shows in-frame clones only, minus some. The top ten clones hold roughly 1.5% of a sample with some 130,000 clones, roughly 90% of them seen once. The source was peripheral blood, collected on day 0 of AZD1222 vaccination. Receptors were obtained from an adult in good health.

This chain connects TRBV5-4 to TRBJ2-2; TRBD1 might be the D (6 bases). Trimming pared 3 bases from V and 2 bases from J, leaving 14 bases between. The CDR3 is made up of 16 amino acids. The germline V gene has CDR1 SGHNT and CDR2 YYREEE (reference sequence). For the CDR3, the DNA is TGTGCCAGCAGCTACGGGTGGGGACAAAACACCGGGGAGCTGTTTTTT. Amino acids: CASSYGWGQNTGELFF.

This clone came up a few times. The chain employs TRBV3-1 (or the pseudogene TRBV3-2) and TRBJ1-3; D is unclear. Trimming removed 0 bases from V and 0 bases from J, with 9 bases in between. This CDR3 is 16 amino acids long. Germline V CDR1 and CDR2: LGHDT, YNNKEL (reference sequence). This chain's CDR3 is CASSQDRPLSGNTIYF. The CDR3 DNA reads as TGTGCCAGCAGCCAAGATCGCCCCCTCTCTGGAAACACCATATATTTT.

The chain has TRBV5-1 and TRBJ1-2; a possible D gene is TRBD1 (6 bases). The V end was cut by 4 bases, the J end by 4 bases, with 11 bases between. The CDR3 spans 13 residues. Germline CDR1 is SGHRS and CDR2 is YFSETQ. CDR3 protein: CASSGQQSYGYTF. The CDR3 region has the DNA TGCGCCAGCAGCGGACAGCAATCCTATGGCTACACCTTC. The complete variable domain, with remaining parts taken from reference TRBV5-1 and TRBJ1-2, reads KAGVTQTPRYLIKTRGQQVTLSCSPISGHRSVSWYQQTPGQGLQFLFEYFSETQRNKGNFPGRFSGRQFSNSRSEMNVSTLELGDSALYLCASSGQQSYGYTFGSGTRLTVV.

This clone showed up just once. This rearrangement joins TRBV19 to TRBJ1-3; D ambiguous. Germline V gene data show CDR1 as LNHDA and CDR2 as SQIVND (reference sequence). Deletions cut 3 bases from V and 0 bases from J, with 6 bases between. The length of the CDR3 is 14 residues. CDR3 loop: CASSIKVSGNTIYF. In nucleotides, the CDR3 is TGTGCCAGTAGTATTAAGGTCTCTGGAAACACCATATATTTT. Using reference TRBV19 and TRBJ1-3 for the parts outside the CDR3, the full variable domain is DGGITQSPKYLFRKEGQNVTLSCEQNLNHDAMYWYRQDPGQGLRLIYYSQIVNDFQKGDIAEGYSVSREKKESFPLTVTSAQKNPTAFYLCASSIKVSGNTIYFGEGSWLTVV.

The CDR3 region is CASSPGQGRTNYGYTF. CDR3 DNA: TGTGCCAGCTCACCGGGACAGGGACGGACGAACTATGGCTACACCTTC. The rearrangement joins TRBV18 to TRBJ1-2; TRBD1 agrees at 9 bases. There are 16 residues in the CDR3. The ends lost 3 bases at V and 2 bases at J; junction bases unmatched: 7. Germline V gene lookup returns CDR1 KGHSH and CDR2 LQKENI.

The chain combines TRBV24-1 with TRBJ2-3; D possibly corresponds to TRBD1 (6 bases). The CDR3 spans 18 residues. V was clipped by 1 base and J by 1 base, with 17 bases between them. Per the germline V gene, CDR1 is KGHDR and CDR2 is SFDVKD. The CDR3 sequence: CATSDFPGSGGRTDTQYF. CDR3 sequence (DNA): TGTGCCACCAGTGATTTTCCAGGGAGTGGGGGCCGCACAGATACGCAGTATTTT.

The chain combines TRBV21-1 with TRBJ2-2; the table names TRBD2, a call not compared with the DNA. TRBV21-1 is marked as a pseudogene. CDR3 length: 19 amino acids. DNA of the CDR3: TGTGCCAGCAGCCTGTGGACTAGCGGGGGGGCCGTATTTCCCGGGGAGCTGTTTTTT. The encoded protein is CASSLWTSGGAVFPGELFF.

J is TRBJ1-3 and V is TRBV9, with D perhaps matching TRBD1 (6 bases). Germline V CDR1 and CDR2: SGDLS, YYNGEE. This CDR3 has 15 residues. V lost 2 bases to trimming and J lost 2 bases, with 11 bases between them. CDR3: CASSVSGEPGNTIYF. CDR3 sequence (DNA): TGTGCCAGCAGCGTCTCAGGGGAACCTGGAAACACCATATATTTT.

The J gene is TRBJ1-1, the V gene TRBV9, with D unclear. Trimming pared 0 bases from V and 2 bases from J, leaving 8 bases between. The germline V gene has CDR1 SGDLS and CDR2 YYNGEE. This CDR3 has 14 residues. CDR3 in amino acids: CASSVVGTNTEAFF. As DNA, the CDR3 is TGTGCCAGCAGCGTAGTGGGAACCAACACTGAAGCTTTCTTT.

The rearrangement links TRBV20-1 to TRBJ2-7, with TRBD2 identical over 8 bases. The germline gives CDR1 DFQATT, CDR2 SNEGSKA (reference sequence). The CDR3 sequence is 11 residues long. The CDR3 sequence is CSGGDDYEQYF. DNA of the CDR3: TGCAGCGGGGGGGACGACTACGAGCAGTACTTC.

The chain employs TRBV7-2 and TRBJ1-3, with TRBD1 matching over 9 bases. V gave up 4 bases and J gave up 6 bases; unmatched junction bases: 10. The V gene's germline CDR1 is SGHTA and CDR2 FQGNSA. The CDR3 extends over 16 amino acids. The CDR3 here is CASSSTQGARVNTIYF. The CDR3 region has the DNA TGTGCCAGCAGCTCCACACAGGGGGCAAGGGTAAACACCATATATTTT.

This sequence joins TRBV6-5 and TRBJ1-5, with 7 bases aligning to TRBD1. Germline CDR1 MNHEY, CDR2 SVGAGI. V shed 6 bases and J 7 bases; nucleotides not matched to a gene: 6. This CDR3 region has 13 residues. The CDR3 loop reads CASRRQGSQPQHF. The CDR3 bases are TGTGCCAGCAGACGACAGGGCTCGCAGCCCCAGCATTTT.

The chain employs TRBV12-3 or TRBV12-4 and TRBJ2-1, with D possibly being TRBD1 or TRBD2 (5 bases each). The V end lost 7 bases, the J end lost 4 bases, and 11 bases lay between the germline ends. The CDR3 extends over 13 amino acids. The CDR3: CASTLGPYNEQFF. In DNA, the CDR3 is TGTGCCAGCACCCTGGGACCTTACAATGAGCAGTTCTTC.

The V gene is TRBV7-3, the J gene TRBJ2-3, with D possibly being TRBD1 (6 bases). From germline, CDR1 is SGHTA and CDR2 FQGTGA. This CDR3 is built from 15 residues. Trimming stripped 5 bases from V and 2 bases from J, with 14 bases between. The CDR3 coding sequence is TGTGCCAGCAGCCTGACCGGGACACACACAGATACGCAGTATTTT. Translating gives CASSLTGTHTDTQYF.

This chain joins TRBV10-3 and TRBJ2-7, with D hard to call. V lost 6 bases and J 3 bases, leaving 9 bases between the germline ends. Germline loops: CDR1 ENHRY, CDR2 SYGVKD. The CDR3 is made up of 12 amino acids. The CDR3 reads CAIRSRDYEQYF. The DNA of the CDR3 is TGTGCCATCAGGAGCCGCGACTACGAGCAGTACTTC.

CDR3 sequence: CASSPRGRPSHEQYF. Here the CDR3 DNA reads TGTGCCAGCAGCCCCCGGGGACGCCCTTCCCACGAGCAGTACTTC. The rearrangement links TRBV16 to TRBJ2-7; D assignment may be TRBD1 or TRBD2 (5 bases each). V shed 4 bases and J shed 5 bases, with 18 bases lying between them. The germline gives CDR1 KGHSY, CDR2 FQNENV. The CDR3 loop spans 15 amino acids.

V and J are TRBV15 and TRBJ2-6; D gene unclear. In germline, CDR1 is LNHNV, CDR2 YYDKDF (reference sequence). Trimming stripped 0 bases from V and 0 bases from J, with 6 bases between. The CDR3 length is 16 residues. CDR3 in DNA: TGTGCCACCAGCAGAGATATTGTCTCTGGGGCCAACGTCCTGACTTTC. Protein product: CATSRDIVSGANVLTF.

The chain carries TRBV12-2 and TRBJ1-4; the tabulated D call, TRBD1, remains unverified against the DNA. TRBV12-2 is labeled a pseudogene. This CDR3 has 19 amino acids. The CDR3 DNA follows: TGTGCAAGTCGCTTTAACGACAGAACCCTTACCGCAACTAATGAAAAACTGTTTTTT. Translated, it gives CASRFNDRTLTATNEKLFF.

The rearrangement joins TRBV2 to TRBJ1-2; 9 bases match TRBD1. Trimming cost V 6 bases and J 7 bases; bases outside gene matches: 6. CDR3 size: 13 residues. CDR1 is SNHLY, CDR2 FYNNEI, per germline. DNA for the CDR3: TGTGCCAGCAGACCTCTGGACAGGGGTGGCTACACCTTC. Residues: CASRPLDRGGYTF.

The chain uses TRBV5-5 and TRBJ1-2; possibly TRBD1 for D (6 bases). The V end was cut by 0 bases, the J end by 2 bases, with 8 bases between. The CDR3 loop spans 14 amino acids. The germline CDR1 and CDR2 sequences are SGHKS and YYEKEE (reference sequence). CDR3 protein: CASSLDRANYGYTF. As DNA, the CDR3 is TGTGCCAGCAGCTTGGACAGGGCCAACTATGGCTACACCTTC.

The chain has TRBV5-5 and TRBJ2-7, with 7 bases aligning to TRBD2. Trimming cost V 4 bases and J 1 base; bases outside gene matches: 5. Germline-derived CDR1 and CDR2 are SGHKS and YYEKEE (reference sequence). This CDR3 has 14 residues. The CDR3 region is CASSIPGLSYEQYF. The CDR3 DNA is TGTGCCAGCAGCATACCGGGACTATCCTACGAGCAGTACTTC.

The chain recombines TRBV7-3 with TRBJ1-2, with D uncertain. Germline loops: CDR1 SGHTA, CDR2 FQGTGA. V lost 0 bases, J lost 3 bases, and 17 bases lay in between. This CDR3 is built from 17 residues. CDR3 coding DNA: TGTGCCAGCAGCTTAACGGTTGGCGGCTTATTGGACTATGGCTACACCTTC. It encodes CASSLTVGGLLDYGYTF.

V usage is TRBV3-1 (or the pseudogene TRBV3-2) and J usage is TRBJ1-5; D gene uncertain. Trimming took 5 bases from V and 0 from J, leaving 8 bases between them. The CDR3 extends over 14 amino acids. Germline CDR1 reads LGHDT; CDR2 reads YNNKEL (reference sequence). The CDR3 reads CASSGQASNQPQHF. DNA of the CDR3: TGTGCCAGCAGCGGCCAAGCTAGCAATCAGCCCCAGCATTTT.

The chain has TRBV10-3 and TRBJ1-5; 8 nucleotides align to TRBD1. Germline values: CDR1 ENHRY, CDR2 SYGVKD. This CDR3 contains 15 residues. The V and J ends lost 4 bases and 0 bases, in that order; junction bases with no gene match: 2. In DNA form, the CDR3 reads TGTGCCATCAGTGCGACAGGGGTTAGCAATCAGCCCCAGCATTTT. It codes for CAISATGVSNQPQHF.

This chain connects TRBV7-8 to TRBJ2-7, with TRBD1 matching over 8 bases. Germline values: CDR1 SGHVS, CDR2 FQNEAQ. This CDR3 is 15 amino acids long. After removal of 1 base from V and 1 base from J, the junction contained 3 bases not matched to a gene. This CDR3 is CASSLGQGPSYEQYF. CDR3 sequence (DNA): TGTGCCAGCAGCTTAGGACAGGGGCCTTCCTACGAGCAGTACTTC.

The gene calls are TRBV9 and TRBJ2-2; D is tentatively TRBD1 or TRBD2 (5 bases each). Trimming pared 2 bases from V and 5 bases from J, leaving 16 bases between. Germline values: CDR1 SGDLS, CDR2 YYNGEE. The CDR3 is 16 residues long. The CDR3 protein is CASSVRDLRLTGELFF. DNA for the CDR3: TGTGCCAGCAGCGTTAGGGACCTTAGGTTAACCGGGGAGCTGTTTTTT.

V is TRBV5-1 and J is TRBJ1-1; no clear D. The germline gives CDR1 SGHRS, CDR2 YFSETQ. The CDR3 spans 15 residues. Deletions cut 0 bases from V and 1 base from J, with 10 bases between. CDR3 nucleotides: TGCGCCAGCAGCTTGGTAGGCAGCTCGAACACTGAAGCTTTCTTT. Amino acids: CASSLVGSSNTEAFF.

The chain joins TRBV9 to TRBJ1-2; D gene ambiguous. The V and J ends lost 4 bases and 5 bases respectively, with 24 bases between them. Germline assignment: CDR1 SGDLS and CDR2 YYNGEE. The CDR3 runs 17 residues. CDR3 protein: CASSPQLDGRMPYGYTF. Written as DNA, the CDR3 is TGTGCCAGCAGCCCCCAGTTGGACGGACGGATGCCTTATGGCTACACCTTC.

The chain employs TRBV11-2 and TRBJ1-5; TRBD1 might be the D (5 bases). The CDR3 totals 12 residues. The germline CDR1 and CDR2 sequences are SGHAT and FQNNGV. Trimming left V 5 bases short and J 6 bases short, with 8 bases between. CDR3 protein: CASSHGAQPQHF. The CDR3 nucleotides read TGTGCCAGCAGCCACGGGGCTCAGCCCCAGCATTTT. Based on the CDR3 plus reference TRBV11-2 and TRBJ1-5, the full variable domain is EAGVAQSPRYKIIEKRQSVAFWCNPISGHATLYWYQQILGQGPKLLIQFQNNGVVDDSQLPKDRFSAERLKGVDSTLKIQPAKLEDSAVYLCASSHGAQPQHFGDGTRLSIL.

This chain's CDR3 is CASSVGQSHNSPLHF. The DNA of the CDR3 is TGTGCCAGCAGTGTGGGACAGTCCCATAATTCACCCCTCCACTTT. The chain couples TRBV25-1 to TRBJ1-6; TRBD1 aligns across 7 bases. J gave up 5 bases and V 4 bases, and 5 bases lay outside the gene matches. CDR3 length: 15 residues. Germline CDR1 MGHDK, CDR2 SYGVNS.

The chain couples TRBV5-4 to TRBJ2-2; weak D call: TRBD2 (5 bases). The germline V and J ends were trimmed by 0 bases and 1 base, with 7 bases remaining between them. The germline CDR1 and CDR2 sequences are SGHNT and YYREEE (reference sequence). CDR3 size: 15 residues. CDR3 nucleotides: TGTGCCAGCAGCTTGGGAGCGGTGAACACCGGGGAGCTGTTTTTT. Protein: CASSLGAVNTGELFF.

The V gene is TRBV11-2, the J gene TRBJ1-1; weak D call: TRBD1 (5 bases). Germline lookup yields CDR1 SGHAT and CDR2 FQNNGV. With 7 bases removed from V and 7 bases from J, the gap between germline ends came to 13 bases. This CDR3 comprises 12 residues. The CDR3 is CASIGPGGEAFF. CDR3 nucleotides: TGTGCCAGCATTGGACCGGGGGGTGAAGCTTTCTTT.